This T cell receptor (beta chain) came from a study of graft-versus-host responses after intestinal transplantation. Study-level information: The whole recipient group had anti-thymocyte globulin induction followed by tacrolimus and steroids for around 3 years. Study-wide results and limits: Analysis identified GvH clones in recipient marrow, with some appearing first in ileum or blood. Circulating GvH clone levels at their peak were associated with HvG declines (early post-transplant).

A note on this clone: The antigen is not known.

Per the germline V gene, CDR1 is SGHKS and CDR2 is YYEKEE (reference sequence). The CDR3 spans 13 residues. Trimming shortened V by 0 bases and J by 3 bases, and 6 bases separated the two germline ends. This table comes from immunoSEQ multiplex PCR, and its TCRdb copy is limited to in-frame clones, with some not included. The table lists roughly 98,000 clones, about 93% of them singletons. The chain joins TRBV5-5 to TRBJ1-1, with unresolved D. Sequenced here: unstimulated CD8+ T cells sorted from spleen or lymph node cells, sampled before transplant. The receptor was derived from a human donor who was the organ donor for an intestinal transplant. CDR3 amino acids: CASSLGADTEAFF. The DNA for the CDR3 is TGTGCCAGCAGCTTGGGGGCAGACACTGAAGCTTTCTTT. Drawing the rest from reference TRBV5-5 and TRBJ1-1, the complete variable domain is DAGVTQSPTHLIKTRGQQVTLRCSPISGHKSVSWYQQVLGQGPQFIFQYYEKEERGRGNFPDRFSARQFPNYSSELNVNALLLGDSALYLCASSLGADTEAFFGQGTRLTVV.